Here is one T cell receptor (beta chain) with its context. This record comes from a study of Tregs in tolerant kidney transplant recipients. Per the germline V gene, CDR1 is LGHNA and CDR2 is YNFKEQ. V lost 0 bases to trimming and J lost 8 bases; unmatched junction nucleotides: 11. This CDR3 contains 17 residues. Clones were read by immunoSEQ multiplex PCR, and TCRdb kept only the in-frame ones, dropping some. There are roughly 99,000 clones in the sample; roughly 93% occur only once, and 0.46% lies in the top ten. The TCR comes from a human donor who received a combined kidney and bone marrow transplant. The chain is built from TRBV4-2 and TRBJ2-1, with 9 bases matching TRBD1. Material: CD4+ T cells from blood, obtained before the transplant. CDR3 sequence reads: CASSQDTGGYGDDEQFF. Written as DNA, the CDR3 is TGTGCCAGCAGCCAAGATACAGGGGGCTATGGTGACGATGAGCAGTTCTTC.